The clone carrying this T cell receptor (beta chain) has only a few counts. This sample stems from a study of spatial heterogeneity in lung cancer. Whole-study context: Donation came from over 60 patients with untreated early-stage non-small cell lung cancer. An average of more than ten raw reads was observed per unique TCR and UMI combination. Sequenced follow-up PBMC samples came a median of about 26 months after resection, where available.

TCRdb reanalysed the 5' RACE reads using MiXCR and keeps one entry per CDR3 protein. The sample shows tens of thousands of distinct CDR3 sequences, nearly 9% of them seen only once. The germline V gene has CDR1 DFQATT and CDR2 SNEGSKA (reference sequence). V trimming: 6 bases; J trimming: 3 bases; junction bases outside the gene matches: 9. This CDR3 region has 14 residues. Time point of the sample: blood at routine non-recurrence follow-up after resection. Unsorted whole RNA of tumor, nontumor lung or frozen PBMC was sequenced. The sequencing used PBMCs, collected at follow-up. This sequence joins TRBV20-1 and TRBJ2-3, with 7 bases lining up with TRBD2. The TCR comes from a female donor with early-stage non-small cell lung cancer. CDR3 protein: CSAPRARETDTQYF. The CDR3 DNA follows: TGCAGTGCACCGAGGGCGCGGGAGACAGATACGCAGTATTTT.